The clone carrying this T cell receptor beta chain was recorded at least ten times. The antigen is not known. The CDR3 sequence is 11 residues long. The V gene's germline CDR1 is LGHNA and CDR2 YNFKEQ. The V end was cut by 10 bases, the J end by 1 base, with 7 bases between. These data originate in a study of blood T cells in healthy people across ages. Study-wide results and limits: It was the long-lived donors that had more naive CD4+ cells and higher diversity than aged donors. Conclusively comparing naive with antigen-experienced cells was impossible with unsorted PBMCs.

PCR was performed a second time for about 7 to 11 cycles using a sample-barcoded 5' primer and a J-beta primer mix. Each cDNA molecule carried a tag from a template-switch adaptor that contained 12 random nucleotides. TCRdb processed the 5' RACE reads anew with MiXCR; each CDR3 protein has one entry. Altogether about 640,000 distinct CDR3 sequences are present, approximately 30% being singletons, with the ten largest covering approximately 15%. Material: blood. The clonotype was recovered from a woman aged 80 or over in good health. The chain carries TRBV4-2 and TRBJ1-1, with a weak D call TRBD1 (5 bases). In nucleotides, the CDR3 is TGTGCCACTGGGGGGAACACTGAAGCTTTCTTT. Protein product: CATGGNTEAFF.